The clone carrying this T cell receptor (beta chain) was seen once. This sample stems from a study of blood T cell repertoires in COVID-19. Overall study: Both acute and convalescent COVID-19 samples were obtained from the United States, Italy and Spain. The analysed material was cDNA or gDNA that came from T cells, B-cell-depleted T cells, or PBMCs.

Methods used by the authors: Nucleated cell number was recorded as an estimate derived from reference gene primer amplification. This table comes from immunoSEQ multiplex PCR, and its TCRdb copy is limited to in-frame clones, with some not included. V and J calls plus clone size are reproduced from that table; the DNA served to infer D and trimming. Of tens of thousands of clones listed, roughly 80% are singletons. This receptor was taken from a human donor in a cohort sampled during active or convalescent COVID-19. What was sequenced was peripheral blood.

The chain's CDR3 is CASSYYSRGSTDTQYF. The CDR3 nucleotides are TGTGCCAGCAGCTACTATTCTAGGGGAAGCACAGATACGCAGTATTTT. The chain has TRBV13 and TRBJ2-3, with D possibly TRBD1 on 5 matching bases. Trimming left V 4 bases short and J 0 bases short, with 14 bases between. The germline CDR1 and CDR2 sequences are PRHDT and FYEKMQ (reference sequence). The CDR3 length is 16 residues.